The clone carrying this T cell receptor beta chain turned up a few times. Its matching antigen is unknown. One entry per CDR3 protein, called by TCRdb with MiXCR from the reads. The repertoire holds around 280,000 distinct CDR3 sequences, with roughly 15% as singletons. This record belongs to a study of T cell repertoires in cytomegalovirus infection. On the study more broadly: Based on public TCR beta signatures, there were indications of CMV infection and of a matching HLA type.

The study's findings and limits: CMV-specific TCR beta clonotypes restricted by HLA-C dominated the ex vivo response. CMV carriers having the relevant HLA were flagged by cumulative public TCR beta family frequency.

This CDR3 has 14 amino acids. The germline V gene has CDR1 MDHEN and CDR2 SYDVKM. Trimming took off 5 bases at V and 9 bases at J, with 17 bases between the two ends. The V gene is TRBV28, the J gene TRBJ2-1; maybe TRBD1 (5 bases). The sequence came from a human donor in good health (CMV status not recorded). Some clones in this sample may be carry-over from other donors' samples. The source material was PBMCs. The CDR3 protein is CASSLTTQRGEQFF. The CDR3 DNA sequence: TGTGCCAGCAGTCTAACAACCCAAAGGGGTGAGCAGTTCTTC.